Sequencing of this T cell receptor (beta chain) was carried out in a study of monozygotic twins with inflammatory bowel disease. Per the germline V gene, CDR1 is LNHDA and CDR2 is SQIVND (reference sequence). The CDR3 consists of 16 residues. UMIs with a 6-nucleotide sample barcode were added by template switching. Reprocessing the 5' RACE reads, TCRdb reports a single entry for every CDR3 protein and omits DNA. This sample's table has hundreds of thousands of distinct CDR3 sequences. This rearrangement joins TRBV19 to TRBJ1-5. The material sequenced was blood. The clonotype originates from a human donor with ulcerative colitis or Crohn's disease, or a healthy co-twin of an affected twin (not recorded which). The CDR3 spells CASSEWGTYSNQPQHF.